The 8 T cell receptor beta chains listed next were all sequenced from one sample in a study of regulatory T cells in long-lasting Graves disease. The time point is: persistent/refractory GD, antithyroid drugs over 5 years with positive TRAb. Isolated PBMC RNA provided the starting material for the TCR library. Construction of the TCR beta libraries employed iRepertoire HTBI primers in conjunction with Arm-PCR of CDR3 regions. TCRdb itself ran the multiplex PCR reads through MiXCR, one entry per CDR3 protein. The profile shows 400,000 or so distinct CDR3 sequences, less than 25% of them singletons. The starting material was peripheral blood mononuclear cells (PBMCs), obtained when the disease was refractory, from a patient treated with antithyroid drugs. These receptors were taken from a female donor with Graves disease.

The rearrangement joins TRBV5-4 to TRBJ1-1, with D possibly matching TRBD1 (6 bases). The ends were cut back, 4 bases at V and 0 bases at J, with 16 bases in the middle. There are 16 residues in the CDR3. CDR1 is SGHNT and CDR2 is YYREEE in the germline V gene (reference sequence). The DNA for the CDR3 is TGTGCCAGCAGCGCCGGAGGGGGGGGAATGAACACTGAAGCTTTCTTT. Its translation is CASSAGGGGMNTEAFF. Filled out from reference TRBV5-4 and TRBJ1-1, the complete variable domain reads ETGVTQSPTHLIKTRGQQVTLRCSSQSGHNTVSWYQQALGQGPQFIFQYYREEENGRGNFPPRFSGLQFPNYSSELNVNALELDDSALYLCASSAGGGGMNTEAFFGQGTRLTVV.

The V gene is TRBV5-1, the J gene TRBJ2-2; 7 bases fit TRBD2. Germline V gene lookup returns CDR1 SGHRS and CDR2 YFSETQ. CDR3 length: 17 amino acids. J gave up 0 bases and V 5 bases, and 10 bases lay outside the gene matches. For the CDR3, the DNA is TGCGCCAGCAGTCCCGGGGGGAGGAACACGAACACCGGGGAGCTGTTTTTT. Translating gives CASSPGGRNTNTGELFF.

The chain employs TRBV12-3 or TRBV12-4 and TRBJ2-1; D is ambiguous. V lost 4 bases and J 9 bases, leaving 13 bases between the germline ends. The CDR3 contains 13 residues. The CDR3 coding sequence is TGTGCCAGCAGTTCCACGAAAAGTGGTGAGCAGTTCTTC. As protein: CASSSTKSGEQFF.

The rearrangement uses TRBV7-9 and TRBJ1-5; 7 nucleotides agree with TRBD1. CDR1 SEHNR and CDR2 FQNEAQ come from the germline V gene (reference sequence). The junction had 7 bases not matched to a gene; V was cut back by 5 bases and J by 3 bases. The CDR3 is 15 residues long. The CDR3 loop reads CASSPDGTANQPQHF. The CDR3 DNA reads TGTGCCAGCAGCCCCGACGGGACAGCCAATCAGCCCCAGCATTTT.

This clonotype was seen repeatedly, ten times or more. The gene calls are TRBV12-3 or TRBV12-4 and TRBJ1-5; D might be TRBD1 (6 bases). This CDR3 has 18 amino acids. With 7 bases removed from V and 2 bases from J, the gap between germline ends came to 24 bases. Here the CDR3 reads CASTLWVGARSGNQPQHF. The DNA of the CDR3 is TGTGCCAGCACTCTTTGGGTGGGGGCAAGGTCGGGCAATCAGCCCCAGCATTTT.

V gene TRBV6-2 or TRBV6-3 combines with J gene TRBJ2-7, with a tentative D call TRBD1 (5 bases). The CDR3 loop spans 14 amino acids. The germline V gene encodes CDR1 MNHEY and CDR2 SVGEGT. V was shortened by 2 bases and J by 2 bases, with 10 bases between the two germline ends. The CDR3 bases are TGTGCCAGCAGTTACGCTAGGGGAACCTACGAGCAGTACTTC. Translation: CASSYARGTYEQYF.

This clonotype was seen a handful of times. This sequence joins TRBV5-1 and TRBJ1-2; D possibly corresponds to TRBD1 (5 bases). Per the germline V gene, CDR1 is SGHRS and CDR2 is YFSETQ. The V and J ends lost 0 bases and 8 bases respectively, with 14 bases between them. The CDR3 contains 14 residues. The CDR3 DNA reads TGCGCCAGCAGCTTGGGAGGGTCGGGGCACGGCTACACCTTC. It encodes CASSLGGSGHGYTF.

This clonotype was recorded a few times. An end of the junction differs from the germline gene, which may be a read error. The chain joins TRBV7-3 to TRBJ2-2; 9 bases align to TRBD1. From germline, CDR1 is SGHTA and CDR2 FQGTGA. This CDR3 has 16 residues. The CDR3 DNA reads TGTGCCAGCAGCATAACAGGGGGCGCGATTAACGGGGAGCTGTTTTTT. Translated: CASSITGGAINGELFF.